This passage covers 24 T cell receptor beta chains from one sample sequenced in a study of shared clonotypes between healthy human individuals. TCRdb keeps only in-frame clones here, not all; method: immunoSEQ multiplex PCR. Among under 1,100,000 clones, more than 60% were seen once, and the ten largest hold around 1.5%. The sample comprised memory CD4+ T cells sorted from blood. The sample's subset: CD45RA-negative fraction. These receptors originate from a man between 18 and 29 years old in good health.

This clone has a single count. The gene calls are TRBV5-4 and TRBJ2-7; D might be TRBD1 (6 bases). The CDR3 totals 16 residues. Deletions cut 4 bases from V and 0 bases from J, with 17 bases between. The germline V gene encodes CDR1 SGHNT and CDR2 YYREEE (reference sequence). CDR3 nucleotides: TGTGCCAGCAGCCCCGGAGCACAGACAGGCTCCTACGAGCAGTACTTC. It yields the protein CASSPGAQTGSYEQYF. Full variable domain (missing parts from reference TRBV5-4 and TRBJ2-7): ETGVTQSPTHLIKTRGQQVTLRCSSQSGHNTVSWYQQALGQGPQFIFQYYREEENGRGNFPPRFSGLQFPNYSSELNVNALELDDSALYLCASSPGAQTGSYEQYFGPGTRLTVT.

In its sample, this clone was seen many times. V and J are TRBV5-1 and TRBJ2-3; D remains unclear. CDR3 length: 13 residues. Trimming removed 5 bases from V and 0 bases from J, with 7 bases in between. Germline values: CDR1 SGHRS, CDR2 YFSETQ. The CDR3 nucleotides are TGCGCCAGCAGTCAGTGGAGCACAGATACGCAGTATTTT. Protein product: CASSQWSTDTQYF.

In the case of this clone: This sample includes further DNA sequences coding for the same CDR3. The genes are TRBV9 and TRBJ1-1, with 9 bases matching TRBD1. This CDR3 region has 15 residues. J was trimmed by 1 base and V by 4 bases; bases with no gene match: 5. Germline-derived CDR1 and CDR2 are SGDLS and YYNGEE. This CDR3 reads CASSPRDRANTEAFF. Written as DNA, the CDR3 is TGTGCCAGCAGCCCAAGGGACAGGGCGAACACTGAAGCTTTCTTT. Full variable domain (outside the CDR3, taken from reference TRBV9 and TRBJ1-1): DSGVTQTPKHLITATGQRVTLRCSPRSGDLSVYWYQQSLDQGLQFLIQYYNGEERAKGNILERFSAQQFPDLHSELNLSSLELGDSALYFCASSPRDRANTEAFFGQGTRLTVV.

The rearrangement uses TRBV27 and TRBJ1-1; 9 positions agree with TRBD1. The CDR3 is 18 amino acids. Germline trimming cut 6 bases from V and 1 base from J; bases unmatched to any gene: 15. Per germline, CDR1 MNHEY and CDR2 SMNVEV (reference sequence). The CDR3 protein is CASSLILGQGKPNTEAFF. DNA for the CDR3: TGTGCCAGCAGCTTAATATTAGGACAGGGGAAGCCGAACACTGAAGCTTTCTTT.

Turning to this clone: The same CDR3 also results from other DNA sequences found in this sample. The CDR3 is CASRRGLSYEQYF. The CDR3 coding sequence is TGTGCCAGCCGAAGGGGGCTTTCCTACGAGCAGTACTTC. The V gene is TRBV6-5, the J gene TRBJ2-7, with TRBD1 identical over 7 bases. Trimming at V came to 8 bases and at J to 1 base, leaving 5 bases not matched to a gene. This CDR3 is built from 13 residues. The germline V gene has CDR1 MNHEY and CDR2 SVGAGI.

The chain joins TRBV29-1 to TRBJ2-1, with TRBD2 matching 12 bases. Germline CDR1 SQVTM, CDR2 ANQGSEA. Trimming took 6 bases from V and 6 from J; bases not matched to a gene: 9. The CDR3 runs 15 residues. The CDR3 protein is CSVSGLAGNLNEQFF. CDR3 nucleotides: TGCAGCGTAAGCGGACTAGCGGGGAACCTCAATGAGCAGTTCTTC.

This chain joins TRBV30 and TRBJ2-2; 10 bases align to TRBD2. CDR3 length equals 20 residues. The germline V gene has CDR1 GTSNPN and CDR2 SVGIG (reference sequence). V lost 3 bases to trimming and J lost 1 base; unmatched junction nucleotides: 17. CDR3 in DNA: TGTGCCTGGAGCTCAATAGGGGCTAGCGGGAGCGTAAGGAACACCGGGGAGCTGTTTTTT. It yields the protein CAWSSIGASGSVRNTGELFF.

Remarks on this clone: A read error may explain this, as a much larger clone is one base away. The V call is TRBV11-2, the J call TRBJ2-2, with TRBD2 matching 15 bases. Germline V gene lookup returns CDR1 SGHAT and CDR2 FQNNGV. V was pared by 5 bases and J by 7 bases, with 5 bases of the junction left unmatched. The CDR3 contains 16 residues. The CDR3 loop is CASSPGLAGGFGELFF. The CDR3 nucleotides are TGTGCCAGCAGCCCCGGACTAGCGGGAGGGTTCGGGGAGCTGTTTTTT.

This chain links TRBV4-1 with TRBJ2-7, with D possibly matching TRBD1 (5 bases). Germline V gene sequence: CDR1 MGHRA, CDR2 YSYEKL. The CDR3 is 19 residues long. Trimming removed 6 bases from V and 4 bases from J, with 31 bases in between. CDR3 protein: CASSGAGSSTLNVLYEQYF. CDR3 DNA: TGCGCCAGCAGTGGGGCCGGGTCTTCGACCTTGAACGTCCTTTACGAGCAGTACTTC.

The V and J genes are TRBV6-6 and TRBJ2-7; D not certain. The V end was cut by 6 bases, the J end by 4 bases, with 19 bases between. The CDR3 contains 15 residues. Per germline, CDR1 MNHNY and CDR2 SVGAGI (reference sequence). The CDR3 loop is CASSLSPGVMYEQYF. The CDR3 DNA is TGTGCCAGCAGCCTTTCCCCTGGGGTAATGTACGAGCAGTACTTC.

There are a few counts of this clone. V and J are TRBV30 and TRBJ1-2; D is unclear. There are 13 residues in the CDR3. Germline CDR1 GTSNPN, CDR2 SVGIG (reference sequence). Trimming stripped 4 bases from V and 4 bases from J, with 13 bases between. CDR3 DNA sequence: TGTGCCTGGAATAGACGGCCGATCTATGGCTACACCTTC. Its translation is CAWNRRPIYGYTF.

The gene calls are TRBV21-1 and TRBJ1-5. TRBV21-1 is deemed a pseudogene. The CDR3 spans 16 residues. Here the CDR3 reads CASSKNWGYSNQPQHF. The DNA of the CDR3 is TGTGCCAGCAGCAAAAATTGGGGGTATAGCAATCAGCCCCAGCATTTT.

This clone was recorded only once. This chain connects TRBV2 to TRBJ1-1; D might be TRBD1 (6 bases). The CDR3 length is 14 residues. Germline V gene data show CDR1 as SNHLY and CDR2 as FYNNEI. Trimming pared 3 bases from V and 5 bases from J, leaving 13 bases between. For the CDR3, the DNA is TGTGCCAGCAGTGACTGGGGGGGGCGGACTGAAGCTTTCTTT. Translating it yields CASSDWGGRTEAFF. Combining the CDR3 with reference TRBV2 and TRBJ1-1 gives the whole variable domain EPEVTQTPSHQVTQMGQEVILRCVPISNHLYFYWYRQILGQKVEFLVSFYNNEISEKSEIFDDQFSVERPDGSNFTLKIRSTKLEDSAMYFCASSDWGGRTEAFFGQGTRLTVV.

CDR3 residues: CASSLIPGTSASKNIQYF. The CDR3 coding sequence is TGTGCCAGCAGCCTCATCCCCGGGACTAGCGCGTCCAAAAACATTCAGTACTTC. The chain combines TRBV11-2 with TRBJ2-4; TRBD2 aligns across 10 bases. The V gene end was trimmed by 5 bases and the J gene end by 2 bases; junction bases not matched to a gene: 12. Germline values: CDR1 SGHAT, CDR2 FQNNGV. CDR3 length: 18 amino acids.

This rearrangement joins TRBV9 to TRBJ2-1; 10 bases map to TRBD2. J was trimmed by 7 bases and V by 0 bases; bases with no gene match: 10. Germline V lookup: CDR1 SGDLS, CDR2 YYNGEE. The CDR3 spans 17 residues. The CDR3 region is CASSVDSLAGAGNEQFF. The CDR3 nucleotides are TGTGCCAGCAGCGTAGACTCCCTAGCGGGAGCCGGAAATGAGCAGTTCTTC.

Comment on this clone: Other DNA sequences within the sample encode an identical CDR3. This chain links TRBV18 with TRBJ2-7; D remains unclear. Germline V lookup: CDR1 KGHSH, CDR2 LQKENI. With 2 bases removed from V and 4 bases from J, the gap between germline ends came to 9 bases. This CDR3 is built from 13 residues. CDR3 bases: TGTGCCAGCTCACCAGGGCAGAAGTACGAGCAGTACTTC. It translates to CASSPGQKYEQYF.

Comments on this clone: This specimen includes other DNA sequences encoding the same CDR3. The CDR3 reads CASSPRASGRVNEQFF. CDR3 in DNA: TGTGCCAGCAGCCCGAGGGCTAGCGGGAGAGTGAATGAGCAGTTCTTC. The gene calls are TRBV11-2 and TRBJ2-1, with 10 positions matching TRBD2. The trim removed 5 bases at V and 7 bases at J, leaving 11 bases unmatched. CDR3 size: 16 residues. Germline V gene data show CDR1 as SGHAT and CDR2 as FQNNGV.

This clone occurred a few times. V gene TRBV7-9 combines with J gene TRBJ2-6; D unresolved. Germline-derived CDR1 and CDR2 are SEHNR and FQNEAQ (reference sequence). CDR3 length: 16 residues. Between the trimmed V and J ends, which lost 5 bases and 0 bases, there was a span of 11 bases. The CDR3 sequence: CASSPILVSGANVLTF. The CDR3 coding sequence is TGTGCCAGCAGCCCGATCTTAGTCTCTGGGGCCAACGTCCTGACTTTC.

The chain joins TRBV7-2 to TRBJ2-7; 7 bases map to TRBD1. V was clipped by 1 base and J by 2 bases; unmatched bases: 5. Germline CDR1 and CDR2: SGHTA and FQGNSA. The CDR3 extends over 15 amino acids. The CDR3 spells CASSLVGQLAYEQYF. DNA of the CDR3: TGTGCCAGCAGCTTAGTGGGACAGCTAGCCTACGAGCAGTACTTC.

This sequence joins TRBV28 and TRBJ1-1, with no clear D. The CDR3 is made up of 11 amino acids. The V gene lost 10 bases and the J gene lost 4 bases, with 10 bases spanning the gap. Looked up from germline, CDR1 is MDHEN and CDR2 is SYDVKM. CDR3 region: CATQWVTEAFF. The CDR3 bases are TGTGCCACCCAGTGGGTCACTGAAGCTTTCTTT.

The chain uses TRBV7-9 and TRBJ2-7; D possibly corresponds to TRBD2 (5 bases). The CDR3 consists of 14 residues. CDR1 SEHNR and CDR2 FQNEAQ come from the germline V gene (reference sequence). Deletions cut 4 bases from V and 7 bases from J, with 17 bases between. Written as DNA, the CDR3 is TGTGCCAGCAGCTCGGGGAGTGCCCTGAGGGAGCAGTACTTC. Amino acid sequence: CASSSGSALREQYF.

The chain employs TRBV28 and TRBJ2-3; 8 nucleotides align to TRBD2. The length of the CDR3 is 17 residues. Trimming cost V 5 bases and J 6 bases; bases outside gene matches: 16. CDR1 MDHEN and CDR2 SYDVKM come from the germline V gene. The CDR3 DNA follows: TGTGCCAGCAGTCCCTCCCGTTCCCGGGGGGGTCAGGATACGCAGTATTTT. This codes for CASSPSRSRGGQDTQYF.

To note about this clone: Different DNA sequences within this sample yield the same CDR3. This chain uses TRBV6-1 with TRBJ1-6; D uncertain. Between the trimmed V and J ends, which lost 3 bases and 13 bases, there was a span of 7 bases. Germline V gene lookup returns CDR1 MNHNS and CDR2 SASEGT. CDR3 length equals 11 residues. The CDR3 DNA reads TGTGCCAGCAGTGAGGGCGGGCCCCTCCACTTT. Translated: CASSEGGPLHF.

The chain combines TRBV15 with TRBJ2-5, with 14 bases aligning to TRBD2. Losses at the gene ends were 3 bases for V and 2 bases for J; bases not matched to a gene: 5. CDR1 and CDR2 from the germline V gene are LNHNV and YYDKDF (reference sequence). This CDR3 is built from 17 residues. CDR3 sequence: CATSSGLAGGQQETQYF. CDR3 DNA sequence: TGTGCCACCAGCAGTGGACTAGCGGGGGGCCAACAAGAGACCCAGTACTTC.